Presented here are 27 T cell receptor beta chains from one specimen sequenced in a study of blood T cell repertoires in COVID-19. Clones were read by immunoSEQ multiplex PCR, and TCRdb kept only the in-frame ones, dropping some. The repertoire consists of about 120,000 clones, with approximately 87% occurring once and the leading ten covering approximately 2.1%. The sequencing input was peripheral blood. The receptors were sampled from a man aged 30-40 years with acute or convalescent COVID-19.

The chain recombines TRBV6-2 or TRBV6-3 with TRBJ2-7, with a possible D match to TRBD2 (5 bases). The V and J ends lost 0 bases and 3 bases respectively, with 12 bases between them. Looked up from germline, CDR1 is MNHEY and CDR2 is SVGEGT. The CDR3 loop spans 15 amino acids. CDR3 sequence reads: CASSYSGYGVYEQYF. As DNA, the CDR3 is TGTGCCAGCAGTTACTCCGGCTACGGGGTCTACGAGCAGTACTTC.

The chain joins TRBV5-5 to TRBJ2-7; the D gene is possibly TRBD2 (6 bases). The CDR3 is 13 residues long. CDR1 SGHKS and CDR2 YYEKEE come from the germline V gene (reference sequence). The V gene lost 2 bases and the J gene lost 5 bases, with 11 bases spanning the gap. CDR3 coding DNA: TGTGCCAGCAGCTTTTCGGACTACGACGAGCAGTACTTC. It yields the protein CASSFSDYDEQYF.

V usage is TRBV19 and J usage is TRBJ1-2, with TRBD1 as a possible D gene (6 bases). Germline V gene data show CDR1 as LNHDA and CDR2 as SQIVND (reference sequence). The V end was cut by 5 bases, the J end by 5 bases, with 12 bases between. The CDR3 contains 13 residues. For the CDR3, the DNA is TGTGCCAGTAGTCGAGCAGGGGCGTATGGCTACACCTTC. Its protein product is CASSRAGAYGYTF.

The chain combines TRBV7-2 with TRBJ2-7; D may be TRBD2 (6 bases). Germline V CDR1 and CDR2: SGHTA, FQGNSA. The CDR3 totals 14 residues. V lost 3 bases and J lost 2, with 11 bases in between. CDR3 nucleotides: TGTGCCAGCAGCTTGGGATCTAGCGCCTACGAGCAGTACTTC. It yields the protein CASSLGSSAYEQYF.

V and J are TRBV7-3 and TRBJ1-6; unclear D gene. Germline assignment: CDR1 SGHTA and CDR2 FQGTGA. Trimming pared 5 bases from V and 3 bases from J, leaving 14 bases between. This CDR3 spans 16 amino acids. This CDR3 is CASSPPRSVYNSPLHF. CDR3 nucleotide sequence: TGTGCCAGCAGCCCACCTCGTTCAGTCTATAATTCACCCCTCCACTTT.

V gene TRBV6-4 combines with J gene TRBJ2-3; 14 nucleotides align to TRBD2. The CDR3 totals 17 residues. Germline CDR1 reads MRHNA; CDR2 reads SNTAGT. V was clipped by 0 bases and J by 3 bases; unmatched bases: 2. The CDR3 sequence: CASSDSTSGGGTDTQYF. The CDR3 DNA reads TGTGCCAGCAGTGACTCGACTAGCGGGGGGGGAACAGATACGCAGTATTTT.

V usage is TRBV4-3 and J usage is TRBJ2-1, with TRBD2 identical over 9 bases. The germline V gene encodes CDR1 LGHNA and CDR2 YSLEER. The CDR3 sequence is 16 residues long. After removal of 0 bases from V and 3 bases from J, the junction contained 3 bases not matched to a gene. CDR3 bases: TGCGCCAGCAGCCAAGATCGCGGGGGGGTCTACAATGAGCAGTTCTTC. Its translation is CASSQDRGGVYNEQFF.

The CDR3 bases are TGTGCCTGGAGGGGCGACAGGGGTATATTGACTGAAGCTTTCTTT. It translates to CAWRGDRGILTEAFF. The rearrangement uses TRBV30 and TRBJ1-1; TRBD1 aligns across 8 bases. This CDR3 spans 15 amino acids. The germline CDR1 and CDR2 sequences are GTSNPN and SVGIG (reference sequence). V trimming: 3 bases; J trimming: 5 bases; junction bases outside the gene matches: 11.

This rearrangement joins TRBV5-1 to TRBJ2-7, with D perhaps TRBD1 (6 bases). The germline V and J ends were trimmed by 4 bases and 6 bases, with 20 bases remaining between them. The germline CDR1 and CDR2 sequences are SGHRS and YFSETQ. CDR3 size: 15 residues. The CDR3 sequence: CASSLRQAGTSEQYF. CDR3 nucleotide sequence: TGCGCCAGCAGCCTGAGACAGGCGGGTACCTCCGAGCAGTACTTC.

The V call is TRBV7-8, the J call TRBJ1-1, with a possible D match to TRBD1 (5 bases). The CDR3 runs to 14 residues. Looked up from germline, CDR1 is SGHVS and CDR2 is FQNEAQ. V lost 5 bases and J lost 3, with 13 bases in between. CDR3 region: CASSVMTADTEAFF. For the CDR3, the DNA is TGTGCCAGCAGCGTTATGACAGCCGACACTGAAGCTTTCTTT.

This chain links TRBV7-9 with TRBJ1-2; D ambiguous. This CDR3 is built from 12 residues. Germline CDR1 is SEHNR and CDR2 is FQNEAQ (reference sequence). Trimming cost V 5 bases and J 8 bases, with 12 bases left between them. The CDR3 DNA reads as TGTGCCAGCAGCCAGGACTCGTGGGGCTACACCTTC. Translating it yields CASSQDSWGYTF.

This chain links TRBV10-3 with TRBJ2-5; TRBD2 matches 16 bases. The CDR3 totals 17 residues. With V trimmed by 4 bases and J by 4 bases, 6 bases remained unmatched. Germline V gene sequence: CDR1 ENHRY, CDR2 SYGVKD. The DNA of the CDR3 is TGTGCCATCAGTGCCGGGACTAGCGGGAGGGCCGTAGAGACCCAGTACTTC. As protein: CAISAGTSGRAVETQYF.

The chain uses TRBV9 and TRBJ1-1, with D uncertain. From germline, CDR1 is SGDLS and CDR2 YYNGEE. V lost 3 bases and J lost 1, with 10 bases in between. The CDR3 has 14 amino acids. Written as DNA, the CDR3 is TGTGCCAGCAGCGCGGCAGCGGCGAACACTGAAGCTTTCTTT. Its protein product is CASSAAAANTEAFF.

V gene TRBV19 combines with J gene TRBJ2-2, with 8 bases identical to TRBD2. The germline V gene has CDR1 LNHDA and CDR2 SQIVND (reference sequence). CDR3 length: 15 amino acids. Unmatched junction bases numbered 8, after V lost 2 bases and J lost 9 bases. The CDR3 reads CASSITLTSGRELFF. DNA of the CDR3: TGTGCCAGTAGTATAACTCTTACTAGCGGAAGGGAGCTGTTTTTT.

V and J are TRBV4-2 and TRBJ2-5, with 14 bases identical to TRBD2. After removal of 4 bases from V and 4 bases from J, the junction contained 17 bases not matched to a gene. This CDR3 is 20 amino acids long. Germline CDR1 LGHNA, CDR2 YNFKEQ. As DNA, the CDR3 is TGTGCCAGCAGCCCGAACCTCCGCGGACTAGCGGGGGGCGGTGGAGAGACCCAGTACTTC. Amino acids: CASSPNLRGLAGGGGETQYF.

The chain recombines TRBV5-1 with TRBJ1-1; TRBD1 is a possible D gene (5 bases). Germline values: CDR1 SGHRS, CDR2 YFSETQ. CDR3 length: 15 residues. V lost 3 bases and J 1 base, leaving 13 bases between the germline ends. This chain's CDR3 is CASSSLPGENTEAFF. The CDR3, as DNA: TGCGCCAGCAGCTCGCTACCGGGGGAGAACACTGAAGCTTTCTTT.

The chain links TRBV19 to TRBJ1-3; D is ambiguous. The CDR3 contains 16 residues. Germline V CDR1 and CDR2: LNHDA, SQIVND (reference sequence). The V end was cut by 8 bases, the J end by 2 bases, with 19 bases between. CDR3 DNA sequence: TGTGCCAGTCGAACCCCCCTTGGACTACCTGGAAACACCATATATTTT. Residues: CASRTPLGLPGNTIYF.

This clone was seen only a few times. The rearrangement joins TRBV27 to TRBJ2-7, with TRBD1 matching over 8 bases. The junction had 12 bases not matched to a gene; V was cut back by 6 bases and J by 2 bases. CDR3 length equals 16 residues. The V gene's germline CDR1 is MNHEY and CDR2 SMNVEV (reference sequence). CDR3 in DNA: TGTGCCAGCAGACAATTGGCCCAGGGGGCACCCTACGAGCAGTACGTC. Its translation: CASRQLAQGAPYEQYV.

The chain joins TRBV4-2 to TRBJ2-5, with a tentative D call TRBD1 (6 bases). CDR3 length: 14 residues. The germline CDR1 and CDR2 sequences are LGHNA and YNFKEQ. Trimming removed 1 base at V and 5 bases at J, with 11 bases between. CDR3 residues: CASSQGGGGETQYF. The CDR3 nucleotides are TGTGCCAGCAGCCAAGGAGGGGGTGGGGAGACCCAGTACTTC.

The chain links TRBV6-5 to TRBJ2-1; D is perhaps TRBD2 (7 bases). Germline assignment: CDR1 MNHEY and CDR2 SVGAGI. The CDR3 consists of 10 residues. Written as DNA, the CDR3 is TGTGCGGCGGGGGCAAATGAGCAGTTCTTC. It codes for CAAGANEQFF.

The V gene is TRBV2, the J gene TRBJ2-7; 9 bases are shared with TRBD2. J was trimmed by 3 bases and V by 5 bases; bases with no gene match: 5. The CDR3 covers 14 residues. Germline lookup yields CDR1 SNHLY and CDR2 FYNNEI. CDR3 residues: CASSYIAGDYEQYF. CDR3 nucleotide sequence: TGTGCCAGCAGTTATATAGCGGGGGACTACGAGCAGTACTTC.

The chain has TRBV6-5 and TRBJ1-1; a possible D gene is TRBD1 (6 bases). The CDR3 runs to 13 residues. V gave up 4 bases and J gave up 4 bases, with 10 bases separating them. The germline gives CDR1 MNHEY, CDR2 SVGAGI. The CDR3 DNA sequence: TGTGCCAGCAGTTCAGGGGATTTCACTGAAGCTTTCTTT. It yields the protein CASSSGDFTEAFF.

This rearrangement joins TRBV11-2 to TRBJ2-5; 8 bases agree with TRBD2. CDR3 size: 13 residues. Trimming cost V 3 bases and J 6 bases; bases outside gene matches: 3. Looked up from germline, CDR1 is SGHAT and CDR2 is FQNNGV. In DNA form, the CDR3 reads TGTGCCAGCAGCTTCGGCGGGAGGCAGACCCAGTACTTC. As protein: CASSFGGRQTQYF.

This clone was recorded once. The V and J genes are TRBV14 and TRBJ2-2, with 9 bases fitting TRBD2. Losses at the gene ends were 4 bases for V and 4 bases for J; bases not matched to a gene: 7. The CDR3 length is 16 residues. Looked up from germline, CDR1 is SGHDN and CDR2 is FVKESK. Written as DNA, the CDR3 is TGTGCCAGCAGCCCCCCTAGCGGGAAAATCACCGGGGAGCTGTTTTTT. Amino acid sequence: CASSPPSGKITGELFF.

The chain is built from TRBV27 and TRBJ1-2; 9 bases line up with TRBD1. The V gene end was trimmed by 5 bases and the J gene end by 8 bases; junction bases not matched to a gene: 15. Germline CDR1 and CDR2: MNHEY and SMNVEV (reference sequence). The CDR3 runs 16 residues. DNA of the CDR3: TGTGCCAGCAGTCCGGCGGACAGGGGCCTCTCGGCCGGCTACACCTTC. Encoded protein: CASSPADRGLSAGYTF.

This clone was found a few times. V gene TRBV12-3 or TRBV12-4 combines with J gene TRBJ2-7; D unresolved. CDR3 length: 12 residues. The V end lost 7 bases, the J end lost 8 bases, and 15 bases lay between the germline ends. This CDR3 is CASTTSNSQQYF. CDR3 bases: TGTGCCAGCACCACGTCAAACTCCCAGCAGTACTTC.

This chain uses TRBV12-3 or TRBV12-4 with TRBJ1-3, with D hard to call. The CDR3 is 13 amino acids. The V end was cut by 8 bases, the J end by 0 bases, with 8 bases between. CDR3: CASSDFSGNTIYF. In DNA, the CDR3 is TGTGCCAGCTCAGATTTCTCTGGAAACACCATATATTTT.